Each of the 9 T cell receptor beta chains below was sequenced from the same sample in a study of breast tumors, draining lymph nodes, adjacent tissues. TCRdb passed the multiplex PCR reads through MiXCR, listing each CDR3 protein once. The repertoire has fewer than 150,000 distinct CDR3 sequences, around 21% of them found once; the top ten carry over 2%. Breast cancer patients provided tissue from their axillary draining lymph nodes. The specimen was axillary lymph node tissue. The receptor source for this set is a female donor with breast cancer. Some clones in this sample may be carry-over from other donors' samples.

As for this clonotype: A junction boundary mismatches the germline segment, possibly from a read error. This chain joins TRBV7-9 and TRBJ2-1; D possibly corresponds to TRBD2 (6 bases). The CDR3 consists of 14 residues. Per germline, CDR1 SEHNR and CDR2 FQNEAQ (reference sequence). The CDR3 spells CASSLTGGILGQLF. The DNA of the CDR3 is TGTGCCAGCAGCCTCACCGGGGGAATTCTTGGGCAGCTCTTC.

A remark on this clonotype: A much larger clonotype is one base distant, so this may be a read error. This rearrangement joins TRBV28 to TRBJ1-5; unclear D gene. This CDR3 comprises 13 residues. Per the germline V gene, CDR1 is MDHEN and CDR2 is SYDVKM. V dropped 6 bases and J dropped 5 bases, with 11 bases sitting between them. In DNA, the CDR3 is TGTGCCAGCAGGAAAGGTGGCCATCAGCCCCAGCATTTT. It is translated as CASRKGGHQPQHF.

The table lists this clonotype with many counts. This chain joins TRBV20-1 and TRBJ1-6; D gene unclear. This CDR3 contains 14 residues. V lost 1 base and J lost 9, with 13 bases in between. The germline gives CDR1 DFQATT, CDR2 SNEGSKA (reference sequence). The CDR3 reads CSARVAGGSSPLHF. Here the CDR3 DNA reads TGCAGTGCTAGAGTCGCAGGCGGAAGTTCACCCCTCCACTTT.

This clonotype was detected many times. The gene calls are TRBV12-3 or TRBV12-4 and TRBJ2-5; D possibly corresponds to TRBD2 (6 bases). This CDR3 is 14 amino acids long. The ends were cut back, 5 bases at V and 1 base at J, with 11 bases in the middle. The CDR3 coding sequence is TGTGCCAGCAGTGTACCGGGACTCCAAGAGACCCAGTACTTC. Protein product: CASSVPGLQETQYF.

Worth noting for this clonotype: A much larger clone sits a single nucleotide away, making a read error possible. The CDR3 nucleotides are TGTGCCGGCAGCTTACAAGCCTACAATGAGCAGTTCTTC. This codes for CAGSLQAYNEQFF. The genes are TRBV7-6 and TRBJ2-1; no clear D. This CDR3 contains 13 residues. Germline V gives CDR1 SGHVS, CDR2 FNYEAQ.

This clonotype has at least ten counts. The chain joins TRBV12-3 or TRBV12-4 to TRBJ2-5, with D perhaps TRBD2 (6 bases). The CDR3 covers 16 residues. The germline V and J ends were trimmed by 5 bases and 2 bases, with 18 bases remaining between them. The CDR3 DNA reads TGTGCCAGCAGTAAATTACCGGGGGACTTTCAAGAGACCCAGTACTTC. This codes for CASSKLPGDFQETQYF.

This clonotype has at least ten counts. The chain combines TRBV15 with TRBJ2-7, with 9 bases aligning to TRBD1. J gave up 4 bases and V 3 bases, and 10 bases lay outside the gene matches. The CDR3 length is 16 residues. Germline V gene data show CDR1 as LNHNV and CDR2 as YYDKDF (reference sequence). CDR3 in amino acids: CATSSRSGQGLYEQYF. CDR3 DNA: TGTGCCACCAGCAGCCGGTCGGGACAGGGACTTTACGAGCAGTACTTC.

Comments on this clonotype: Its ends do not fully match the called genes, so a read error is possible. J is TRBJ1-5 and V is TRBV5-4; D unresolved. This CDR3 has 13 residues. Germline-derived CDR1 and CDR2 are SGHNT and YYREEE (reference sequence). The CDR3, as DNA: TGTGCCAGCCGCTTGGGTCGCAATCAGCCCCAGCATTTT. This translates into CASRLGRNQPQHF.

This clonotype appeared many times. The gene calls are TRBV5-5 and TRBJ2-7; 7 nucleotides line up with TRBD2. J was trimmed by 3 bases and V by 4 bases; bases with no gene match: 13. Germline loops: CDR1 SGHKS, CDR2 YYEKEE (reference sequence). The CDR3 runs 16 residues. The CDR3 coding sequence is TGTGCCAGCAGCCCCAAAGGTGGTCCGGGGGGCTACGAGCAGTACTTC. As protein: CASSPKGGPGGYEQYF.